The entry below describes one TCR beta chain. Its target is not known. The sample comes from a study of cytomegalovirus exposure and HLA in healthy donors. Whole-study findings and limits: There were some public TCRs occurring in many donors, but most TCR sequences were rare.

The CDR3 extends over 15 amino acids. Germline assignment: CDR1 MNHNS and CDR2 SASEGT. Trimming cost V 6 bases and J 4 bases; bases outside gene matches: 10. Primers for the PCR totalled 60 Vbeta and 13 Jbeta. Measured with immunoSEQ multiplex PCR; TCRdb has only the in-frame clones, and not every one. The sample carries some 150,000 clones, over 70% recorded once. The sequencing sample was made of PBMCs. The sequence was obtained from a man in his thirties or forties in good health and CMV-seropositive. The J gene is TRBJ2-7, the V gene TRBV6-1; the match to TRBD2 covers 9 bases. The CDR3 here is CASRLTGTSLYEQYF. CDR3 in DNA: TGTGCCAGCAGGCTCACCGGGACTAGCTTGTACGAGCAGTACTTC.